The 17 T cell receptor beta chains reported below all come from one sample, sequenced in a study of T cells in Graves' hyperthyroidism and ophthalmopathy. Amplification targeted TCR beta CDR3 regions from RNA transcripts. A set of HTBI primers served as the primers for a first-round RT-PCR of the TCR CDR3. TCRdb itself ran the multiplex PCR reads through MiXCR, one entry per CDR3 protein. The sample has a few hundred thousand distinct CDR3 sequences, 15% to 19% seen once. Sequenced sample: blood. These receptor sequences come from a woman aged 18 to 35 with Graves' hyperthyroidism that later progressed to Graves' ophthalmopathy.

This clonotype was recorded many times. This chain links TRBV20-1 with TRBJ2-3, with TRBD1 matching 7 bases. The CDR3 totals 13 residues. Germline values: CDR1 DFQATT, CDR2 SNEGSKA (reference sequence). Unmatched junction bases numbered 5, after V lost 3 bases and J lost 5 bases. CDR3 nucleotides: TGCAGTGCTAGGTTCTCAGGGGGAGATACGCAGTATTTT. It translates to CSARFSGGDTQYF.

The V call is TRBV19, the J call TRBJ1-1, with D possibly TRBD1 on 5 matching bases. CDR3 length equals 16 residues. CDR1 and CDR2 from the germline V gene are LNHDA and SQIVND (reference sequence). The V gene lost 2 bases and the J gene lost 1 base, with 14 bases spanning the gap. The CDR3 spells CASSIILGPSNTEAFF. CDR3 bases: TGTGCCAGTAGTATAATACTGGGACCGTCGAACACTGAAGCTTTCTTT.

Details on this clonotype: A much more abundant neighbour one base away suggests this may be a read error. The rearrangement links TRBV7-2 to TRBJ2-5, with D perhaps matching TRBD1 or TRBD2 (5 bases each). The CDR3 length is 18 residues. CDR1 and CDR2 from the germline V gene are SGHTA and FQGNSA. The CDR3 sequence: CASSPRVLAGLLGETEYF. DNA of the CDR3: TGTGCCAGCAGCCCTAGGGTATTGGCAGGGTTATTGGGAGAGACCGAGTACTTC.

This clonotype came up many times. The J gene is TRBJ2-3, the V gene TRBV7-9, with 14 nucleotides matching TRBD2. Germline V gene lookup returns CDR1 SEHNR and CDR2 FQNEAQ (reference sequence). J gave up 4 bases and V 1 base, and 4 bases lay outside the gene matches. This CDR3 comprises 17 residues. The CDR3 protein is CASSLGGLAGAADTQYF. The DNA of the CDR3 is TGTGCCAGCAGCTTAGGGGGACTAGCGGGAGCAGCAGATACGCAGTATTTT.

This clonotype appeared many times. The chain recombines TRBV7-2 with TRBJ1-1, with 7 bases matching TRBD1. Germline V gene data show CDR1 as SGHTA and CDR2 as FQGNSA. Trimming took 1 base from V and 5 from J; bases not matched to a gene: 4. The CDR3 is made up of 14 amino acids. CDR3 protein: CASSLEPGGTEAFF. For the CDR3, the DNA is TGTGCCAGCAGCTTAGAACCAGGGGGAACTGAAGCTTTCTTT. The complete variable domain, with remaining parts taken from reference TRBV7-2 and TRBJ1-1, reads GAGVSQSPSNKVTEKGKDVELRCDPISGHTALYWYRQSLGQGLEFLIYFQGNSAPDKSGLPSDRFSAERTGGSVSTLTIQRTQQEDSAVYLCASSLEPGGTEAFFGQGTRLTVV.

This clonotype was counted many times. This rearrangement joins TRBV28 to TRBJ1-2; a possible D gene is TRBD1 (5 bases). This CDR3 has 13 amino acids. The germline V gene has CDR1 MDHEN and CDR2 SYDVKM. The V end lost 2 bases, the J end lost 3 bases, and 7 bases lay between the germline ends. The CDR3 DNA follows: TGTGCCAGCAGTTTAGGGGGGGACTATGGCTACACCTTC. It codes for CASSLGGDYGYTF.

CDR3 sequence reads: CASSFGTGLAKNIQYF. CDR3 nucleotide sequence: TGTGCCAGCAGTTTCGGGACAGGGCTAGCCAAAAACATTCAGTACTTC. This rearrangement joins TRBV28 to TRBJ2-4; 9 bases match TRBD1. Germline CDR1 reads MDHEN; CDR2 reads SYDVKM. There are 16 residues in the CDR3. V lost 3 bases and J lost 0; bases outside the gene matches: 3. Drawing the rest from reference TRBV28 and TRBJ2-4, the complete variable domain is DVKVTQSSRYLVKRTGEKVFLECVQDMDHENMFWYRQDPGLGLRLIYFSYDVKMKEKGDIPEGYSVSREKKERFSLILESASTNQTSMYLCASSFGTGLAKNIQYFGAGTRLSVL.

The J gene is TRBJ1-6, the V gene TRBV12-3 or TRBV12-4; 10 nucleotides match TRBD1. CDR3 length: 14 residues. V lost 3 bases, J lost 8 bases, and 1 base stayed unmatched. The CDR3 sequence is CASSFGQGDSPLHF. DNA for the CDR3: TGTGCCAGCAGTTTTGGACAGGGGGATTCACCCCTCCACTTT.

The gene calls are TRBV19 and TRBJ1-2, with D possibly being TRBD1 (6 bases). V was shortened by 1 base and J by 2 bases, with 8 bases between the two germline ends. Germline V gives CDR1 LNHDA, CDR2 SQIVND (reference sequence). The CDR3 is 14 amino acids. The CDR3 DNA reads as TGTGCCAGTAGTATAGGGCAGGGGAACTATGGCTACACCTTC. Its translation: CASSIGQGNYGYTF.

This clonotype was seen a few times. The chain has TRBV2 and TRBJ1-5, with D unclear. The CDR3 consists of 13 residues. The germline CDR1 and CDR2 sequences are SNHLY and FYNNEI. Trimming cost V 2 bases and J 6 bases, with 8 bases left between them. The CDR3 here is CASSEFALQPQHF. The CDR3 DNA sequence: TGTGCCAGCAGTGAATTTGCACTTCAGCCCCAGCATTTT.

As regards this clonotype: Germline is not matched at one junction end, which may reflect a read error. The rearrangement links TRBV20-1 to TRBJ2-3, with a tentative D call TRBD1 (5 bases). This CDR3 is 11 amino acids long. CDR1 DFQATT and CDR2 SNEGSKA come from the germline V gene (reference sequence). CDR3: CSVSKTATQYF. In DNA form, the CDR3 reads TGCAGTGTTTCGAAGACAGCTACGCAGTATTTT.

V gene TRBV6-2 or TRBV6-3 combines with J gene TRBJ1-2, with TRBD1 matching over 7 bases. V shed 6 bases and J 5 bases; nucleotides not matched to a gene: 9. Looked up from germline, CDR1 is MNHEY and CDR2 is SVGEGT. CDR3 length: 14 residues. The CDR3 loop is CASSPDRVRYGYTF. The CDR3 DNA reads as TGTGCCAGCAGCCCCGACAGGGTGAGGTATGGCTACACCTTC.

This clonotype was seen many times. The chain combines TRBV20-1 with TRBJ1-4, with 8 bases lining up with TRBD1. Trimming took 5 bases from V and 7 from J; bases not matched to a gene: 6. The V gene's germline CDR1 is DFQATT and CDR2 SNEGSKA (reference sequence). The CDR3 is made up of 13 amino acids. CDR3 sequence (DNA): TGCAGTGCTCCAGGACAGGGAATTGAAAAACTGTTTTTT. Its translation is CSAPGQGIEKLFF.

The chain uses TRBV28 and TRBJ1-4; D is perhaps TRBD1 (5 bases). V was shortened by 6 bases and J by 0 bases, with 14 bases between the two germline ends. The CDR3 length is 16 residues. In germline, CDR1 is MDHEN, CDR2 SYDVKM. CDR3 amino acids: CASSRPRQSTNEKLFF. The CDR3 bases are TGTGCCAGCAGCCGACCCCGACAGTCAACTAATGAAAAACTGTTTTTT. Drawing the rest from reference TRBV28 and TRBJ1-4, the complete variable domain is DVKVTQSSRYLVKRTGEKVFLECVQDMDHENMFWYRQDPGLGLRLIYFSYDVKMKEKGDIPEGYSVSREKKERFSLILESASTNQTSMYLCASSRPRQSTNEKLFFGSGTQLSVL.

The genes are TRBV9 and TRBJ1-1; 7 bases align to TRBD1. Trimming took 0 bases from V and 4 from J; bases not matched to a gene: 6. Per germline, CDR1 SGDLS and CDR2 YYNGEE. There are 15 residues in the CDR3. This CDR3 is CASSVGVGGPTEAFF. The CDR3 DNA reads as TGTGCCAGCAGCGTAGGAGTAGGGGGCCCCACTGAAGCTTTCTTT.

This clonotype was seen ten or more times. The rearrangement joins TRBV28 to TRBJ2-1; a weak D match, TRBD2 (5 bases). Looked up from germline, CDR1 is MDHEN and CDR2 is SYDVKM. CDR3 length equals 17 residues. Trimming cost V 3 bases and J 1 base, with 16 bases left between them. The CDR3 here is CASSFPKAARSYNEQFF. The DNA of the CDR3 is TGTGCCAGCAGTTTTCCTAAAGCGGCTAGATCCTACAATGAGCAGTTCTTC.

This clonotype appeared many times. The V call is TRBV15, the J call TRBJ2-3; D not resolved. The CDR3 loop spans 14 amino acids. From germline, CDR1 is LNHNV and CDR2 YYDKDF (reference sequence). Trimming took 2 bases from V and 2 from J, leaving 8 bases between them. For the CDR3, the DNA is TGTGCCACCAGCAGATTGGGTACCACAGATACGCAGTATTTT. This translates into CATSRLGTTDTQYF.